The 9 T cell receptor beta chains below come from one sample, sequenced in a study of graft-versus-host responses after intestinal transplantation. Antigens for these TCRs are unknown. Libraries were prepared by immunoSEQ multiplex PCR; TCRdb keeps only in-frame clonotypes and omits some of them. In the table there are roughly 110,000 clones, around 90% of which are singletons. The source material was unstimulated CD4+ T cells sorted from spleen or lymph node cells, sampled before transplant. These receptors all stem from a human donor who was the organ donor for an intestinal transplant.

This chain connects TRBV30 to TRBJ2-7, with unresolved D. Per the germline V gene, CDR1 is GTSNPN and CDR2 is SVGIG (reference sequence). The ends were cut back, 2 bases at V and 1 base at J, with 6 bases in the middle. The CDR3 loop spans 12 amino acids. The CDR3 reads CAWSPGSYEQYF. Here the CDR3 DNA reads TGTGCCTGGAGTCCTGGGTCCTACGAGCAGTACTTC.

This chain joins TRBV28 and TRBJ2-1; possibly TRBD2 for D (7 bases). V was shortened by 5 bases and J by 6 bases, with 26 bases between the two germline ends. This CDR3 has 18 amino acids. Germline V lookup: CDR1 MDHEN, CDR2 SYDVKM. CDR3 in DNA: TGTGCCAGCAGTCTAGGGCTAGGGGGAGGGCCGATGGCCAATGAGCAGTTCTTC. Protein product: CASSLGLGGGPMANEQFF.

J is TRBJ2-1 and V is TRBV19, with TRBD2 matching over 9 bases. This CDR3 is built from 15 residues. Looked up from germline, CDR1 is LNHDA and CDR2 is SQIVND (reference sequence). After removal of 3 bases from V and 5 bases from J, the junction contained 5 bases not matched to a gene. CDR3 bases: TGTGCCAGTAGTATGGGCGGGAGGGCCCACAATGAGCAGTTCTTC. It yields the protein CASSMGGRAHNEQFF.

This clone was seen a single time. V usage is TRBV29-1 and J usage is TRBJ2-1; D is ambiguous. Germline V gene lookup returns CDR1 SQVTM and CDR2 ANQGSEA. The CDR3 is 9 amino acids. Written as DNA, the CDR3 is TGCAGTTCCAACAATGAGCAGTTCTTC. Translating it yields CSSNNEQFF.

This chain links TRBV19 with TRBJ1-4, with 10 bases fitting TRBD1. The CDR3 loop spans 14 amino acids. Germline V lookup: CDR1 LNHDA, CDR2 SQIVND (reference sequence). Trimming took 6 bases from V and 5 from J; bases not matched to a gene: 3. The CDR3 spells CASRLDRGNEKLFF. CDR3 nucleotide sequence: TGTGCCAGTAGGTTGGACAGGGGGAATGAAAAACTGTTTTTT.

J is TRBJ2-1 and V is TRBV19; 9 bases align to TRBD2. The J segment lost 2 bases and the V segment lost 3 bases, leaving 5 bases of the junction unmatched. Germline loops: CDR1 LNHDA, CDR2 SQIVND (reference sequence). This CDR3 region has 16 residues. CDR3 loop: CASSMSLAGTYNEQFF. The CDR3 coding sequence is TGTGCCAGTAGTATGTCTCTAGCGGGAACCTACAATGAGCAGTTCTTC.

This chain links TRBV5-1 with TRBJ2-3, with a weak D call TRBD1 (5 bases). The length of the CDR3 is 13 residues. Trimming pared 5 bases from V and 3 bases from J, leaving 10 bases between. Germline V gene data show CDR1 as SGHRS and CDR2 as YFSETQ. The CDR3 loop reads CASRKTVTDTQYF. The CDR3, as DNA: TGCGCCAGCAGAAAGACAGTAACAGATACGCAGTATTTT.

This chain uses TRBV6-5 with TRBJ1-2; D call uncertain. V lost 6 bases and J 0 bases, leaving 14 bases between the germline ends. The CDR3 extends over 15 amino acids. The germline CDR1 and CDR2 sequences are MNHEY and SVGAGI. CDR3 coding DNA: TGTGCCAGCAGGGACTACATACTATCTAACTATGGCTACACCTTC. Translating it yields CASRDYILSNYGYTF.

The gene calls are TRBV10-2 and TRBJ2-1, with D possibly being TRBD2 (5 bases). From germline, CDR1 is WSHSY and CDR2 SAAADI. Trimming took 0 bases from V and 9 from J, leaving 12 bases between them. This CDR3 contains 14 residues. Here the CDR3 reads CASSESWTAGEQFF. DNA for the CDR3: TGCGCCAGCAGTGAGTCGTGGACGGCGGGTGAGCAGTTCTTC.